A single sample gave rise to the 28 T cell receptor beta chains below, sequenced in a study of cytomegalovirus exposure and HLA in healthy donors. 60 Vbeta and 13 Jbeta primers were used in PCR. Sequenced by immunoSEQ multiplex PCR; TCRdb stores in-frame clones only, minus some. The sample includes about 98,000 clones, approximately 83% of them seen just once. The specimen was PBMCs. These TCRs come from a female donor in good health and CMV-seropositive.

This rearrangement joins TRBV5-1 to TRBJ1-6; weak D call: TRBD1 (6 bases). Germline V gives CDR1 SGHRS, CDR2 YFSETQ. V was pared by 2 bases and J by 0 bases, with 18 bases between. This CDR3 is 19 amino acids long. CDR3: CASSLQGSFGSSYNSPLHF. The CDR3 DNA sequence: TGCGCCAGCAGCTTACAGGGTTCGTTTGGAAGCTCCTATAATTCACCCCTCCACTTT. Combining the CDR3 with reference TRBV5-1 and TRBJ1-6 gives the whole variable domain KAGVTQTPRYLIKTRGQQVTLSCSPISGHRSVSWYQQTPGQGLQFLFEYFSETQRNKGNFPGRFSGRQFSNSRSEMNVSTLELGDSALYLCASSLQGSFGSSYNSPLHFGNGTRLTVT.

The chain has TRBV5-3 and TRBJ2-1, with 9 bases fitting TRBD1. TRBV5-3 is recorded as an ORF, its role being uncertain. With V trimmed by 2 bases and J by 14 bases, 11 bases remained unmatched. The CDR3 contains 14 residues. CDR3 nucleotides: TGTGCCAGAAGCTTCGGGGTGCGCCGGGACAGGGAGTTCTTC. Amino acid sequence: CARSFGVRRDREFF.

This chain links TRBV4-1 with TRBJ2-1, with 13 bases matching TRBD2. Germline-derived CDR1 and CDR2 are MGHRA and YSYEKL. V lost 2 bases and J lost 9; bases outside the gene matches: 7. This CDR3 is 16 amino acids long. CDR3 region: CASSQSGLAGEGEQFF. CDR3 bases: TGCGCCAGCAGCCAATCCGGACTAGCGGGAGAGGGTGAGCAGTTCTTC.

This clone is a singleton in its sample. The rearrangement uses TRBV5-1 and TRBJ1-2; TRBD1 agrees at 8 bases. CDR1 is SGHRS and CDR2 is YFSETQ in the germline V gene. The junction had 5 bases not matched to a gene; V was cut back by 4 bases and J by 0 bases. This CDR3 has 15 amino acids. This chain's CDR3 is CASSTGQDPNYGYTF. CDR3 nucleotides: TGCGCCAGCAGCACGGGACAGGATCCTAACTATGGCTACACCTTC.

The genes are TRBV18 and TRBJ2-3, with TRBD1 matching over 10 bases. The germline V gene encodes CDR1 KGHSH and CDR2 LQKENI. The CDR3 sequence is 16 residues long. V dropped 1 base and J dropped 1; count of bases not matched to a gene: 2. This chain's CDR3 is CASSPLGTGGTDTQYF. DNA for the CDR3: TGTGCCAGCTCACCACTCGGGACAGGGGGCACAGATACGCAGTATTTT.

The gene calls are TRBV2 and TRBJ2-5; TRBD1 matches 9 bases. CDR3 size: 18 residues. Germline values: CDR1 SNHLY, CDR2 FYNNEI. V was clipped by 5 bases and J by 1 base; unmatched bases: 14. The CDR3 DNA reads as TGTGCCAGCAGTACCCTATCTTTTTCGACAGGGGGCCAAGAGACCCAGTACTTC. This translates into CASSTLSFSTGGQETQYF.

The sample holds one count of this clone. This chain uses TRBV7-2 with TRBJ1-2; tentatively, D is TRBD1 (5 bases). The length of the CDR3 is 16 residues. Trimming took 3 bases from V and 4 from J, leaving 18 bases between them. The germline V gene has CDR1 SGHTA and CDR2 FQGNSA. The CDR3 sequence is CASSLGLGGDLYGYTF. In DNA form, the CDR3 reads TGTGCCAGCAGCTTGGGGTTGGGAGGGGATCTCTATGGCTACACCTTC.

This clone rates as medium-sized. The chain uses TRBV5-1 and TRBJ1-2; 8 positions agree with TRBD1. There are 16 residues in the CDR3. Germline CDR1 SGHRS, CDR2 YFSETQ. J lost 0 bases, V lost 0 bases, and 4 bases had no gene match. CDR3 sequence: CASSLARGPTNYGYTF. CDR3 bases: TGCGCCAGCAGCTTGGCCAGGGGGCCCACTAACTATGGCTACACCTTC.

The chain combines TRBV28 with TRBJ1-1; TRBD1 agrees at 11 bases. V lost 4 bases and J lost 4; bases outside the gene matches: 8. The CDR3 extends over 16 amino acids. Germline values: CDR1 MDHEN, CDR2 SYDVKM. CDR3 sequence reads: CASSWTGGASVTEAFF. CDR3 nucleotides: TGTGCCAGCAGTTGGACAGGGGGCGCATCCGTCACTGAAGCTTTCTTT.

This chain joins TRBV5-5 and TRBJ1-2; 7 bases line up with TRBD1. The CDR3 covers 15 residues. Losses at the gene ends were 4 bases for V and 4 bases for J; bases not matched to a gene: 10. Germline lookup yields CDR1 SGHKS and CDR2 YYEKEE (reference sequence). The CDR3 bases are TGTGCCAGCAGCCTAACCCGGACAGGCCTCTATGGCTACACCTTC. It translates to CASSLTRTGLYGYTF. The full variable domain, rest sourced from reference TRBV5-5 and TRBJ1-2, is DAGVTQSPTHLIKTRGQQVTLRCSPISGHKSVSWYQQVLGQGPQFIFQYYEKEERGRGNFPDRFSARQFPNYSSELNVNALLLGDSALYLCASSLTRTGLYGYTFGSGTRLTVV.

The chain couples TRBV9 to TRBJ1-2; no definite D call. Germline values: CDR1 SGDLS, CDR2 YYNGEE. Trimming took off 0 bases at V and 8 bases at J, with 14 bases between the two ends. There are 14 residues in the CDR3. CDR3 nucleotide sequence: TGTGCCAGCAGCGTAGACGCCGGGGTAATAGGCTACACCTTC. Its translation: CASSVDAGVIGYTF.

The chain couples TRBV18 to TRBJ1-5, with 8 bases lining up with TRBD1. Unmatched junction bases numbered 6, after V lost 2 bases and J lost 6 bases. Germline CDR1 KGHSH, CDR2 LQKENI. The CDR3 has 15 amino acids. CDR3 bases: TGTGCCAGCTCACCAGGACAGGGCCAGGGTCAGCCCCAGCATTTT. It is translated as CASSPGQGQGQPQHF.

The chain joins TRBV5-5 to TRBJ1-1, with D perhaps matching TRBD1 (5 bases). There are 14 residues in the CDR3. CDR1 and CDR2 from the germline V gene are SGHKS and YYEKEE (reference sequence). Trimming took 5 bases from V and 1 from J, leaving 12 bases between them. The DNA for the CDR3 is TGTGCCAGCAGACGAGGACAAGCGAACACTGAAGCTTTCTTT. Translated, it gives CASRRGQANTEAFF.

Note on this clone: A read error may account for a junction end that differs from germline. The same CDR3 also results from other DNA sequences found in this sample. The chain carries TRBV5-1 and TRBJ1-3, with TRBD1 identical over 10 bases. CDR1 is SGHRS and CDR2 is YFSETQ in the germline V gene. This CDR3 is built from 17 residues. The CDR3 protein is CASSLKTGGAAGNTIYF. As DNA, the CDR3 is TGCGCCAGCAGCTTGAAGACAGGGGGCGCAGCTGGAAATACCATATATTTT.

V gene TRBV10-3 combines with J gene TRBJ2-1; D not resolved. The CDR3 consists of 15 residues. The V end lost 0 bases, the J end lost 0 bases, and 6 bases lay between the germline ends. Germline-derived CDR1 and CDR2 are ENHRY and SYGVKD. The CDR3 nucleotides read TGTGCCATCAGTGAGTCGGAGAGCTCCTACAATGAGCAGTTCTTC. The encoded protein is CAISESESSYNEQFF.

CDR3 DNA: TGCGCCAGCAGCATGGCCGGGACAGGGATCGGTGAAAAACTGTTTTTT. It codes for CASSMAGTGIGEKLFF. This chain joins TRBV5-1 and TRBJ1-4; 9 nucleotides agree with TRBD1. V lost 4 bases, J lost 7 bases, and 11 bases stayed unmatched. CDR1 SGHRS and CDR2 YFSETQ come from the germline V gene. The CDR3 extends over 16 amino acids.

V usage is TRBV7-9 and J usage is TRBJ2-7; tentatively, D is TRBD1 (6 bases). The CDR3 has 14 residues. The V gene lost 5 bases and the J gene lost 1 base, with 12 bases spanning the gap. Germline CDR1 and CDR2: SEHNR and FQNEAQ (reference sequence). This CDR3 reads CASSPLGGSYEQYF. In DNA form, the CDR3 reads TGTGCCAGCAGCCCCCTAGGGGGATCCTACGAGCAGTACTTC. Complete variable domain (other parts from reference TRBV7-9 and TRBJ2-7): DTGVSQNPRHKITKRGQNVTFRCDPISEHNRLYWYRQTLGQGPEFLTYFQNEAQLEKSRLLSDRFSAERPKGSFSTLEIQRTEQGDSAMYLCASSPLGGSYEQYFGPGTRLTVT.

This rearrangement joins TRBV7-6 to TRBJ2-5, with 14 bases fitting TRBD2. The CDR3 runs 15 residues. V dropped 5 bases and J dropped 3; count of bases not matched to a gene: 2. The germline CDR1 and CDR2 sequences are SGHVS and FNYEAQ. The CDR3 nucleotides are TGTGCCAGCAGCGTGGGACTAGCGGGGGAAGAGACCCAGTACTTC. Its protein product is CASSVGLAGEETQYF.

The chain is built from TRBV2 and TRBJ1-2, with a tentative D call TRBD1 (5 bases). Trimming shortened V by 4 bases and J by 7 bases, and 13 bases separated the two germline ends. Germline V gene data show CDR1 as SNHLY and CDR2 as FYNNEI. This CDR3 contains 13 residues. CDR3 nucleotide sequence: TGTGCCAGCAGTGGGGGAGGGGCCGGTGGCTACACCTTC. It specifies CASSGGGAGGYTF.

The rearrangement uses TRBV28 and TRBJ1-1; perhaps TRBD1 as D (5 bases). Trimming removed 3 bases from V and 4 bases from J, with 12 bases in between. Germline V gene data show CDR1 as MDHEN and CDR2 as SYDVKM. This CDR3 region has 14 residues. DNA of the CDR3: TGTGCCAGCAGTTTGGGCAGGAGGGGCACTGAAGCTTTCTTT. Translating gives CASSLGRRGTEAFF.

The chain links TRBV28 to TRBJ2-7; a possible D gene is TRBD1 (5 bases). The germline CDR1 and CDR2 sequences are MDHEN and SYDVKM. V was clipped by 4 bases and J by 5 bases, with 12 bases between them. This CDR3 has 13 residues. The CDR3 here is CASSSHDRNEQYF. CDR3 coding DNA: TGTGCCAGCAGTTCCCACGACAGAAACGAGCAGTACTTC.

J is TRBJ2-3 and V is TRBV6-6; 11 bases align to TRBD2. V lost 7 bases, J lost 2 bases, and 8 bases stayed unmatched. CDR3 length equals 16 residues. Germline V gene sequence: CDR1 MNHNY, CDR2 SVGAGI (reference sequence). CDR3 DNA sequence: TGTGCCAGCACCAAAGTAGCGGGGGGGCCCACAGATACGCAGTATTTT. Its protein is CASTKVAGGPTDTQYF.

This clone was recorded once. The chain carries TRBV28 and TRBJ2-5, with TRBD1 identical over 7 bases. The CDR3 has 15 amino acids. Trimming at V came to 5 bases and at J to 4 bases, leaving 10 bases not matched to a gene. Germline CDR1 reads MDHEN; CDR2 reads SYDVKM. CDR3 sequence: CASSPRQGIGETQYF. The DNA for the CDR3 is TGTGCCAGCAGTCCGCGACAGGGAATAGGAGAGACCCAGTACTTC.

The chain employs TRBV15 and TRBJ1-5, with TRBD1 matching 8 bases. Germline CDR1 is LNHNV and CDR2 is YYDKDF (reference sequence). The junction had 11 bases not matched to a gene; V was cut back by 3 bases and J by 7 bases. The CDR3 runs to 16 residues. The CDR3 is CATSSPAGGGPQPQHF. The DNA for the CDR3 is TGTGCCACCAGCAGTCCGGCAGGGGGCGGCCCCCAGCCCCAGCATTTT.

The chain has TRBV5-1 and TRBJ2-3, with D perhaps matching TRBD2 (7 bases). V was cut by 0 bases and J by 5 bases, with 16 bases left in between. The length of the CDR3 is 16 residues. Germline CDR1 is SGHRS and CDR2 is YFSETQ. The CDR3 reads CASSLVTGGPVDTQYF. The CDR3 bases are TGCGCCAGCAGCTTGGTTACCGGGGGGCCGGTAGATACGCAGTATTTT.

The chain couples TRBV4-2 to TRBJ2-7; weak D call: TRBD1 (6 bases). V shed 0 bases and J shed 0 bases, with 24 bases lying between them. Germline lookup yields CDR1 LGHNA and CDR2 YNFKEQ. The CDR3 spans 20 residues. CDR3 amino acids: CASSQDLILGQTVSSYEQYF. In DNA, the CDR3 is TGTGCCAGCAGCCAAGATCTTATTTTAGGACAGACCGTTAGCTCCTACGAGCAGTACTTC.

This clone was counted once. V and J are TRBV10-1 and TRBJ2-2; TRBD1 might be the D (5 bases). Germline V gene lookup returns CDR1 WNHNN and CDR2 SYGVQD (reference sequence). Between the trimmed V and J ends, which lost 4 bases and 5 bases, there was a span of 8 bases. This CDR3 is 13 amino acids long. The CDR3 loop reads CASSVGATGELFF. The CDR3 nucleotides are TGCGCCAGCAGTGTTGGGGCTACCGGGGAGCTGTTTTTT.

This clone appeared once. DNA of the CDR3: TGTGCCAGCAGGCTAGCGGGGGACACTGAAGCTTTCTTT. This translates into CASRLAGDTEAFF. This chain links TRBV7-8 with TRBJ1-1; weak D call: TRBD1 (5 bases). V was pared by 6 bases and J by 3 bases, with 11 bases between. Germline V gene data show CDR1 as SGHVS and CDR2 as FQNEAQ. The CDR3 is 13 amino acids. The entire variable domain, with the rest obtained from reference TRBV7-8 and TRBJ1-1, is as follows: GAGVSQSPRYKVAKRGQDVALRCDPISGHVSLFWYQQALGQGPEFLTYFQNEAQLDKSGLPSDRFFAERPEGSVSTLKIQRTQQEDSAVYLCASRLAGDTEAFFGQGTRLTVV.